The sample holds a few counts of the clone carrying this TCR beta chain. The sample is drawn from a study of blood T cell repertoires in COVID-19. Clones were read by immunoSEQ multiplex PCR, and TCRdb kept only the in-frame ones, dropping some. This sample yields under 200,000 clones, of which about four fifths are seen a single time; 6.5% to 7% belongs to the top ten. V lost 5 bases, J lost 8 bases, and 1 base stayed unmatched. CDR3 length equals 11 residues. CDR1 MDHEN and CDR2 SYDVKM come from the germline V gene. The rearrangement joins TRBV28 to TRBJ1-1; 8 bases agree with TRBD1. The TCR comes from a man aged 65 to 79 with active or convalescent COVID-19. The source material was peripheral blood. CDR3 loop: CASSRDREAFF. The DNA of the CDR3 is TGTGCCAGCAGTCGGGACAGGGAAGCTTTCTTT.